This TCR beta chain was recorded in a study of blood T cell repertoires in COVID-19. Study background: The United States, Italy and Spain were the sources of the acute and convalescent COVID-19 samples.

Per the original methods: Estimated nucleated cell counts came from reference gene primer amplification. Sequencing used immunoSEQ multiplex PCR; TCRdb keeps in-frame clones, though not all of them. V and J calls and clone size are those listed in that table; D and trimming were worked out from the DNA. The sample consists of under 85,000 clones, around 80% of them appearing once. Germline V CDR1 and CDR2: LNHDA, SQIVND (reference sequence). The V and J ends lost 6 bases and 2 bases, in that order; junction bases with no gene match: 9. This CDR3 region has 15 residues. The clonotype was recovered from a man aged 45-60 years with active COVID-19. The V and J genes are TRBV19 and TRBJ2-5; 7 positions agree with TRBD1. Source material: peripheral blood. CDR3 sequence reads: CASRPQGTRQETQYF. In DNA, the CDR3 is TGTGCCAGTAGGCCACAGGGGACGCGGCAAGAGACCCAGTACTTC.